This TCR beta chain is drawn from a study of T cell changes during pregnancy in multiple sclerosis. The protocol was immunoSEQ multiplex PCR, while the TCRdb copy is restricted to in-frame clones and leaves out a portion. The table shows approximately 52,000 clones, with about 92% occurring only once. The receptor was derived from a female donor with multiple sclerosis, enrolled in a pregnancy study. Sequenced here: CD4+ T cells from peripheral blood mononuclear cells, sampled in the third trimester of pregnancy.

CDR3: CASRRGLAGYNEQFF. The DNA of the CDR3 is TGTGCCAGCAGACGCGGACTAGCGGGTTACAATGAGCAGTTCTTC. The V and J genes are TRBV27 and TRBJ2-1; the match to TRBD2 covers 11 bases. Trimming removed 6 bases from V and 4 bases from J; junction bases left unmatched: 5. Germline V gene data show CDR1 as MNHEY and CDR2 as SMNVEV (reference sequence). The CDR3 totals 15 residues.